Detailed here is one T cell receptor beta chain. Its antigen is not known. This sample was taken from a study of CD8 T cells in ankylosing spondylitis. Findings and limits, study-wide: From matched ankylosing spondylitis synovial fluid, disease-linked clones were reportedly recovered at significantly enriched levels.

TCRdb reanalysed the 5' RACE reads using MiXCR and keeps one entry per CDR3 protein. In the table there are about 36,000 distinct CDR3 sequences, over 5.5% of which are singletons. The clonotype originates from a male donor with ankylosing spondylitis or in good health (not recorded which). Sequenced input: blood, either unsorted or a sorted T cell fraction (not recorded which).

CDR3 nucleotide sequence: TGTGCCAGCAGCTTAAGCGCAGGTACGCAGTATTTT. It is translated as CASSLSAGTQYF. The chain links TRBV6-6 to TRBJ2-3, with D uncertain. Germline V gene sequence: CDR1 MNHNY, CDR2 SVGAGI (reference sequence). This CDR3 has 12 amino acids. V was pared by 6 bases and J by 8 bases, with 12 bases between.